The present T cell receptor beta chain was sequenced within a study of T cells expressing NK-cell markers. Study-wide results and limits: Leadership of the CD3+CD56-NKG2C+ fraction also belonged to these clonotypes in several donors.

CDR1 is SGDLS, CDR2 YYNGEE, per germline. This CDR3 is built from 16 residues. As to this clonotype: The antigen is not known.

TCRdb derives one entry per CDR3 protein from the 5' RACE reads, leaving out DNA. The sample includes over 200,000 distinct CDR3 sequences. The sample consisted of blood T cells: a sorted CD56 or NKG2C T cell subset, CD4+ or CD8+ T cells, or bulk PBMC T cells (not recorded which). This clonotype originated in a man aged 18 to 30 in good health. The rearrangement uses TRBV9 and TRBJ2-1; checking the TCRdb D call of TRBD2 is not possible without DNA. Here the CDR3 reads CASSVGGAGGPSEQFF.